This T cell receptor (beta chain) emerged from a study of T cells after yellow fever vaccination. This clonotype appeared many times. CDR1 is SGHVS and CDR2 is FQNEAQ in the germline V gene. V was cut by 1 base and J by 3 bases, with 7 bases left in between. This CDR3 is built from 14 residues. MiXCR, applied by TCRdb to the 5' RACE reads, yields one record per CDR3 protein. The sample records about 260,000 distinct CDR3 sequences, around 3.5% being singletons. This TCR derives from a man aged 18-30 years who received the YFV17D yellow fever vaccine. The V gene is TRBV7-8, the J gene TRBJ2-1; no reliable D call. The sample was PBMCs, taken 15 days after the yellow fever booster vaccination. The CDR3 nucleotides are TGTGCCAGCAGCTTAGGTCGCAACTACAATGAGCAGTTCTTC. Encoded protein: CASSLGRNYNEQFF.